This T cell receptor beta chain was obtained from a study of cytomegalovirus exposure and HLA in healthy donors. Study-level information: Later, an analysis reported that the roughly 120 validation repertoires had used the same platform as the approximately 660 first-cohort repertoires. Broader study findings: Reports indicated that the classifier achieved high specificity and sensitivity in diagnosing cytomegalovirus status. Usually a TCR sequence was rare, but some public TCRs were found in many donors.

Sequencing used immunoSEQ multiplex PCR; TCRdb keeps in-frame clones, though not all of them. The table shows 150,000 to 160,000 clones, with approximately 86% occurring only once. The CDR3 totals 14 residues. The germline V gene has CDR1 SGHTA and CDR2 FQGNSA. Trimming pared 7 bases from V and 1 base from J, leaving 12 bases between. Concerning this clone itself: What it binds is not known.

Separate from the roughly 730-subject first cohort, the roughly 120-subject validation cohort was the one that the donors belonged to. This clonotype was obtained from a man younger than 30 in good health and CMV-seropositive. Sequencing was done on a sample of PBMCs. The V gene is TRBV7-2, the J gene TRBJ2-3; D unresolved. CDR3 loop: CASTPPRGTDTQYF. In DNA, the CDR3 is TGTGCCAGCACCCCCCCCCGGGGCACAGATACGCAGTATTTT.